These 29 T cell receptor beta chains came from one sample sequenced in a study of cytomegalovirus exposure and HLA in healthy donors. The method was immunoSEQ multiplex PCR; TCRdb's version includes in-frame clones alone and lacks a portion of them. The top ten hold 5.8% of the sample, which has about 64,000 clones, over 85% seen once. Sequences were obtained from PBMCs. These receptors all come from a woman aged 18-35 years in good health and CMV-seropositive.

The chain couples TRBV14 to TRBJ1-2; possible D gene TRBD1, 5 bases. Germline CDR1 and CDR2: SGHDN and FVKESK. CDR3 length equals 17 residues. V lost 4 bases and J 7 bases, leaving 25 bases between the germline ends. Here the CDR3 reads CASSPPGLARAMSGYTF. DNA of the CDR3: TGTGCCAGCAGCCCACCGGGACTTGCGAGGGCGATGAGTGGCTACACCTTC.

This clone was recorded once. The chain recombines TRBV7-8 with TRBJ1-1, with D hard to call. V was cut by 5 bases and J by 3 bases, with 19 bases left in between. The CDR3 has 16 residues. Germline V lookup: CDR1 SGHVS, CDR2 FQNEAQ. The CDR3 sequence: CASSRSVSRADTEAFF. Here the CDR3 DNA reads TGTGCCAGCAGCCGGTCGGTTTCGAGGGCTGACACTGAAGCTTTCTTT.

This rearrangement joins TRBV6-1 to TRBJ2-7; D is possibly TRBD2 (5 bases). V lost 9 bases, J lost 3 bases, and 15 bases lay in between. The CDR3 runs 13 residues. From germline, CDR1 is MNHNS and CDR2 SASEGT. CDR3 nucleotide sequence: TGTGCCAGTCAACTGGACTCTTACTACGAGCAGTACTTC. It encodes CASQLDSYYEQYF.

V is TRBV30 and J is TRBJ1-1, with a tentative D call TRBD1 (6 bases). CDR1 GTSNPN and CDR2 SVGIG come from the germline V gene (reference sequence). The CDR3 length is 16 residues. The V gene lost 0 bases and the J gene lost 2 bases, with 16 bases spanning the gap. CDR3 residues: CAWSVRTVPGNTEAFF. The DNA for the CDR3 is TGTGCCTGGAGTGTACGGACAGTCCCCGGTAACACTGAAGCTTTCTTT.

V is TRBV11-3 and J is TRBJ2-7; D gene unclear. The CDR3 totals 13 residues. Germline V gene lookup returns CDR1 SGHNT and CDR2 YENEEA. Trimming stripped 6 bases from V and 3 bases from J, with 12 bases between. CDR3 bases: TGTGCCAGCAGTAGAGAAACCCACTACGAGCAGTACTTC. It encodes CASSRETHYEQYF.

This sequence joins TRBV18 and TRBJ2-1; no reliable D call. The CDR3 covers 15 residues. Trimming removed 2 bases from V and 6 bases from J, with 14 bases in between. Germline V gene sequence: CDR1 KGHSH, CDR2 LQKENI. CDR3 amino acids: CASSPDLTALNEQFF. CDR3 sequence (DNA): TGTGCCAGCTCACCAGACTTGACGGCCCTCAATGAGCAGTTCTTC.

CDR3 loop: CSVGLVVGTDTQYF. The CDR3 DNA reads TGCAGCGTTGGCCTAGTAGTTGGCACAGATACGCAGTATTTT. V and J are TRBV29-1 and TRBJ2-3; D not certain. Germline values: CDR1 SQVTM, CDR2 ANQGSEA. V dropped 4 bases and J dropped 1 base, with 12 bases sitting between them. The CDR3 is 14 residues long.

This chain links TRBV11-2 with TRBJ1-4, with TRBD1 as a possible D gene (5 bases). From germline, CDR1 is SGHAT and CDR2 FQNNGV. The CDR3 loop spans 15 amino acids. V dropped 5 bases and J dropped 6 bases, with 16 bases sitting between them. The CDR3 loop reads CASSRGSGGYEKLFF. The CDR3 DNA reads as TGTGCCAGCAGCCGAGGGAGTGGGGGGTATGAAAAACTGTTTTTT.

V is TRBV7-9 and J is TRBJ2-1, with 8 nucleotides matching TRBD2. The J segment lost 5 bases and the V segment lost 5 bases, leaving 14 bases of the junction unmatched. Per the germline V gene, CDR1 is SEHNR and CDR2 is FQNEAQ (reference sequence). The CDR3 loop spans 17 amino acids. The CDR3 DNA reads TGTGCCAGCAGCCCCCGGGGAGCGGGGGCAGTAGACAATGAGCAGTTCTTC. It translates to CASSPRGAGAVDNEQFF.

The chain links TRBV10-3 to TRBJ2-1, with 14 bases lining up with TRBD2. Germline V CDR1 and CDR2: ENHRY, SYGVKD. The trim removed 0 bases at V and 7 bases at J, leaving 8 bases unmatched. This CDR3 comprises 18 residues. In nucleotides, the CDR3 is TGTGCCATCAGTGAGTCGAGAACCGGGACTAGCGGGGGTAATGAGCAGTTCTTC. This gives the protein CAISESRTGTSGGNEQFF.

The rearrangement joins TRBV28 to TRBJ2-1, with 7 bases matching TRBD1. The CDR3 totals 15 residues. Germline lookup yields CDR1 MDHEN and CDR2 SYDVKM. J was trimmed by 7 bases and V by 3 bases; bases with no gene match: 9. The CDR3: CASSLTGTAVNEQFF. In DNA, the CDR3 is TGTGCCAGCAGTTTGACCGGGACAGCGGTTAATGAGCAGTTCTTC.

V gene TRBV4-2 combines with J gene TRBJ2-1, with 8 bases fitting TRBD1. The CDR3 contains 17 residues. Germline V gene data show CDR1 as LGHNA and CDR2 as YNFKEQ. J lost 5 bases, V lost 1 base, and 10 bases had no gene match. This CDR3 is CASSQVMDRVLNNEQFF. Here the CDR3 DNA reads TGTGCCAGCAGCCAAGTAATGGACAGGGTTCTTAACAATGAGCAGTTCTTC.

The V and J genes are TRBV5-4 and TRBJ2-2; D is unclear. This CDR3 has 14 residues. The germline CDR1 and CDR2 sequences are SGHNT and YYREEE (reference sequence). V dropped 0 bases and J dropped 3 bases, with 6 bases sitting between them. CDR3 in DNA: TGTGCCAGCAGCTTGGCAGTATACACCGGGGAGCTGTTTTTT. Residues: CASSLAVYTGELFF.

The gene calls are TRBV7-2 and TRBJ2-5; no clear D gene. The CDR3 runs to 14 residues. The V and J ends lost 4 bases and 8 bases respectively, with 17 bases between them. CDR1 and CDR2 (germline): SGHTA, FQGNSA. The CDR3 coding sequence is TGTGCCAGCAGCTCCCCGGCGGAGTTGGATACCCAGTACTTC. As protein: CASSSPAELDTQYF.

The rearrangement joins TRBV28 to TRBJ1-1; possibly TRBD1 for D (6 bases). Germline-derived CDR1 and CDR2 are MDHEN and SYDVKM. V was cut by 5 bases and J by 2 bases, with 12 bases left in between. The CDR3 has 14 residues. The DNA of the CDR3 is TGTGCCAGCAGTCCGTACAGGGAAAACACTGAAGCTTTCTTT. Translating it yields CASSPYRENTEAFF.

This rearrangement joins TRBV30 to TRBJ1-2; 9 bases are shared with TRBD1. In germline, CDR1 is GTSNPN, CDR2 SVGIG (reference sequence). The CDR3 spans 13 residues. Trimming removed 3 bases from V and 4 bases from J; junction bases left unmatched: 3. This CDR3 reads CAWSEDRGYGYTF. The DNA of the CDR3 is TGTGCCTGGAGCGAGGACAGGGGCTATGGCTACACCTTC.

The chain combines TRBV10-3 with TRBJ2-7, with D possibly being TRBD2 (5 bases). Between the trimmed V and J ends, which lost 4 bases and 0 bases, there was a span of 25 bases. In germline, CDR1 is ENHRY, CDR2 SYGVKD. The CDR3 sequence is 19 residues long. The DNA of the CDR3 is TGTGCCATCAGTGGGACGACGGAAACCGGGGAAAAAATCTCCTACGAGCAGTACTTC. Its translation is CAISGTTETGEKISYEQYF.

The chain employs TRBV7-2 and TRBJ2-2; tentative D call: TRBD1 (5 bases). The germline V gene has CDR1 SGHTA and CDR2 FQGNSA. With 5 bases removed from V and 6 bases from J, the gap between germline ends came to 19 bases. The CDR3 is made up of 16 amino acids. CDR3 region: CASSPQGALVSGELFF. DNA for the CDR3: TGTGCCAGCAGCCCTCAAGGGGCCTTAGTGTCCGGGGAGCTGTTTTTT.

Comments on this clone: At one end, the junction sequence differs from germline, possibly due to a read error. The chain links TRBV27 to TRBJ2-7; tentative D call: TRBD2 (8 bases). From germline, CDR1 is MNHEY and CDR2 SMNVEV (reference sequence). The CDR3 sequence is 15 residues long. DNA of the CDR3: TGTGCCAGCAGTACAGCACTCAACAGGGGAGGACTAGCATTCTTC. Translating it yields CASSTALNRGGLAFF.

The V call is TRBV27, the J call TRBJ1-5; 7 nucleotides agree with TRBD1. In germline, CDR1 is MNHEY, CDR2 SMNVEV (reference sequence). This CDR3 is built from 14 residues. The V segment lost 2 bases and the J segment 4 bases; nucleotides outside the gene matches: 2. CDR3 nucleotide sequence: TGTGCCAGCAGTTTAAACAGGGGTAATCAGCCCCAGCATTTT. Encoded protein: CASSLNRGNQPQHF.

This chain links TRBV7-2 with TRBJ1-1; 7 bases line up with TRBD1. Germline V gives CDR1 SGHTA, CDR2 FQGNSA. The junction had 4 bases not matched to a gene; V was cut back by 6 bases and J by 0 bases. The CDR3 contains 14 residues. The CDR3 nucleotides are TGTGCCAGCAGGTACAGGGGTGTGAACACTGAAGCTTTCTTT. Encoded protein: CASRYRGVNTEAFF.

The CDR3 DNA reads TGTGCCAGCAGCCATCAGGGCAATGAGCAGTTCTTC. It is translated as CASSHQGNEQFF. The chain couples TRBV13 to TRBJ2-1; weak D call: TRBD1 (5 bases). Germline CDR1 is PRHDT and CDR2 is FYEKMQ (reference sequence). There are 12 residues in the CDR3. V lost 5 bases to trimming and J lost 6 bases, with 8 bases between them.

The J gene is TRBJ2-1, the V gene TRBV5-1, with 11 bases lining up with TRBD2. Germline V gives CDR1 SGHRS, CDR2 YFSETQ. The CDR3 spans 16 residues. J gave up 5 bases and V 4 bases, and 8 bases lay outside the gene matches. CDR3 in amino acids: CASSLFGTSGNNEQFF. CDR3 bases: TGCGCCAGCAGCCTTTTTGGGACTAGCGGAAACAATGAGCAGTTCTTC.

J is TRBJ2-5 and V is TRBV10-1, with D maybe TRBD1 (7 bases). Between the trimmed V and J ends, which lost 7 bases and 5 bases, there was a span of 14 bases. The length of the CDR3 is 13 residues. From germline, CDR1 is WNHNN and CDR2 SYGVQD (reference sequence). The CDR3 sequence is CASKIQGGETQYF. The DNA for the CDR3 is TGCGCCAGCAAAATCCAGGGGGGCGAGACCCAGTACTTC.

CDR3 sequence: CASSKPPRQGLYEQYF. Here the CDR3 DNA reads TGTGCCAGCAGCAAACCCCCTCGGCAGGGGCTGTACGAGCAGTACTTC. V is TRBV21-1 and J is TRBJ2-7; the table's D call of TRBD1 was not tested on the DNA. TRBV21-1 is a pseudogene. CDR3 length: 16 amino acids.

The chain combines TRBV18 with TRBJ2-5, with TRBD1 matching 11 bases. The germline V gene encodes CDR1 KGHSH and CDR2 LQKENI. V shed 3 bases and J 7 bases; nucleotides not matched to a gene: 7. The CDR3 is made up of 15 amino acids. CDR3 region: CASSPGTGGSGTQYF. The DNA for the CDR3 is TGTGCCAGCTCACCGGGGACAGGGGGATCTGGGACCCAGTACTTC.

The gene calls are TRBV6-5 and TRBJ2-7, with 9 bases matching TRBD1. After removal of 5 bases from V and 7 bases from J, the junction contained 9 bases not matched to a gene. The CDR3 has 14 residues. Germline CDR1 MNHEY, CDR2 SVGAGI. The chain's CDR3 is CASSLGTGHTEQYF. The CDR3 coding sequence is TGTGCCAGCAGTCTGGGGACAGGGCATACGGAGCAGTACTTC.

CDR3 in amino acids: CASSAGLAGYEQYF. CDR3 nucleotides: TGTGCCAGCAGCGCGGGACTAGCTGGGTACGAGCAGTACTTC. The chain couples TRBV9 to TRBJ2-7; TRBD2 matches at 9 bases. Germline V gives CDR1 SGDLS, CDR2 YYNGEE. CDR3 size: 14 residues. Trimming took 3 bases from V and 4 from J; bases not matched to a gene: 5.

CDR3 amino acids: CASSLAGANSGNTIYF. In nucleotides, the CDR3 is TGTGCCAGCAGCTTAGCAGGGGCTAACTCTGGAAACACCATATATTTT. The rearrangement joins TRBV5-4 to TRBJ1-3; possible D gene TRBD1, 6 bases. The V and J ends lost 2 bases and 0 bases respectively, with 12 bases between them. Per germline, CDR1 SGHNT and CDR2 YYREEE (reference sequence). CDR3 length: 16 amino acids.